The clone carrying this T cell receptor (beta chain) was counted many times. Its specificity is unknown. The record originates from a study of regulatory T cells in long-lasting Graves disease. Study-wide findings and caveats: TRBV28, TRBJ1-2 and TRBJ2-5 emerged as the favored segments in persistent disease. A limited number of samples was an acknowledged limitation. Relative to new patients (roughly 1,000), persistent patients exhibited greater sharing of public clonotypes (approximately 3,000). Lower TCR diversity was seen in persistent Graves' patients than in newly diagnosed ones.

As for time point: persistent/refractory GD, antithyroid drugs over 5 years with positive TRAb. Extracted PBMC RNA gave rise to the TCR library. Per the germline V gene, CDR1 is SGHAT and CDR2 is FQNNGV. The CDR3 consists of 14 residues. The V end lost 1 base, the J end lost 3 bases, and 10 bases lay between the germline ends. Construction of the TCR beta libraries employed iRepertoire HTBI primers in conjunction with Arm-PCR of CDR3 regions. From the multiplex PCR reads, TCRdb called clonotypes with MiXCR, one entry per CDR3 protein. This sample has around 300,000 distinct CDR3 sequences, with 22% found just once.

The TCR sequence derives from a female donor with Graves disease. The chain employs TRBV11-2 and TRBJ2-7, with D unclear. The sample in question was peripheral blood mononuclear cells (PBMCs), obtained when the disease was refractory, from a patient treated with antithyroid drugs. CDR3 DNA: TGTGCCAGCAGCTTAGTTAACGAACTCTACGAGCAGTACTTC. Its translation is CASSLVNELYEQYF.